The clone carrying this T cell receptor beta chain has a count of ten or more. Antigen: not known. This entry belongs to a study of blood T cells in healthy people across ages. Study-wide results and caveats: Naive T cell percentage by flow cytometry tracked strongly with beta diversity. It was not known whether donors were CMV positive (a possible confounder of expanded clonotype changes).

It was 9.5 to 10 milliliters of peripheral blood that were drawn from each donor. This CDR3 comprises 16 residues. Germline values: CDR1 DFQATT, CDR2 SNEGSKA (reference sequence). The junction had 14 bases not matched to a gene; V was cut back by 2 bases and J by 7 bases. The second PCR ran roughly 6 to 11 cycles with a sample-barcoded 5' primer and J-beta primers. Each CDR3 protein is one row after TCRdb ran MiXCR on the 5' RACE reads. This table has about 680,000 distinct CDR3 sequences, more than 40% appearing once. The chain links TRBV20-1 to TRBJ2-1; 7 nucleotides agree with TRBD2. The sequence came from a woman aged 55-70 years in good health. The sequenced material came from blood. The CDR3 sequence: CSARSGLAGDLNEQFF. The CDR3, as DNA: TGCAGTGCTAGAAGTGGGCTGGCGGGAGATTTAAATGAGCAGTTCTTC.